The entry below describes one T cell receptor beta chain. Trimming at V came to 1 base and at J to 1 base, leaving 12 bases not matched to a gene. CDR1 SGHVS and CDR2 FNYEAQ come from the germline V gene. The CDR3 sequence is 19 residues long. Assay: immunoSEQ multiplex PCR; the TCRdb copy retains only in-frame clones and omits some. The table lists approximately 280,000 clones, around nine tenths of them singletons. This entry is derived from a study of blood T cell repertoires in COVID-19. The chain uses TRBV7-6 and TRBJ2-1; 8 bases align to TRBD2. This receptor was identified in a woman aged 18-35 years who had recovered from COVID-19. Specimen: PBMCs or T cells enriched from blood (not recorded which). The CDR3 sequence: CASSLGLPKGGRSYNEQFF. CDR3 nucleotides: TGTGCCAGCAGCTTAGGCCTCCCAAAGGGCGGGAGGTCCTACAATGAGCAGTTCTTC.